The 32 T cell receptor beta chains below were found in one sample sequenced in a study of Ad26.COV2.S vaccination and SARS-CoV-2 variants. The treatment is: roughly 19 received Ad26.COV2.S at low or high dose, single or two shots; 5 received placebo; per-sample allocation not given. Day 63 after the first vaccine or placebo injection was the time point for sampling. Produced via immunoSEQ multiplex PCR; TCRdb's table is partial and in-frame only. The sample records 300,000 to 400,000 clones, around 90% being singletons. Sequencing was performed on peripheral blood, taken in a trial of Ad26.COV2.S vaccine versus placebo. All receptors come from a person between 18 and 59 years old who received the Ad26.COV2.S COVID-19 vaccine or a placebo.

The chain employs TRBV19 and TRBJ2-2; 8 bases agree with TRBD2. The germline V gene has CDR1 LNHDA and CDR2 SQIVND (reference sequence). The V segment lost 5 bases and the J segment 7 bases; nucleotides outside the gene matches: 6. This CDR3 comprises 14 residues. CDR3 region: CASSEAGAGGELFF. The CDR3 coding sequence is TGTGCCAGTAGTGAAGCGGGAGCGGGCGGGGAGCTGTTTTTT. Variable domain in full (rest from reference TRBV19 and TRBJ2-2): DGGITQSPKYLFRKEGQNVTLSCEQNLNHDAMYWYRQDPGQGLRLIYYSQIVNDFQKGDIAEGYSVSREKKESFPLTVTSAQKNPTAFYLCASSEAGAGGELFFGEGSRLTVL.

The V gene is TRBV19, the J gene TRBJ2-1; 11 bases fit TRBD1. V shed 6 bases and J 8 bases; nucleotides not matched to a gene: 9. The germline CDR1 and CDR2 sequences are LNHDA and SQIVND (reference sequence). CDR3 length equals 15 residues. CDR3: CASRDGQGALDEQFF. In DNA, the CDR3 is TGTGCCAGTAGGGACGGACAGGGGGCTTTGGATGAGCAGTTCTTC. Based on the CDR3 plus reference TRBV19 and TRBJ2-1, the full variable domain is DGGITQSPKYLFRKEGQNVTLSCEQNLNHDAMYWYRQDPGQGLRLIYYSQIVNDFQKGDIAEGYSVSREKKESFPLTVTSAQKNPTAFYLCASRDGQGALDEQFFGPGTRLTVL.

This clone was recorded once. The chain joins TRBV27 to TRBJ2-1, with a possible D match to TRBD1 (6 bases). V dropped 6 bases and J dropped 0 bases, with 12 bases sitting between them. This CDR3 comprises 15 residues. Germline CDR1 is MNHEY and CDR2 is SMNVEV (reference sequence). CDR3 in amino acids: CASSLDRSSYNEQFF. The CDR3, as DNA: TGTGCCAGCAGCTTGGACAGAAGCTCCTACAATGAGCAGTTCTTC.

The chain couples TRBV15 to TRBJ1-6; perhaps TRBD1 as D (5 bases). Between the trimmed V and J ends, which lost 5 bases and 8 bases, there was a span of 10 bases. The CDR3 covers 13 residues. The germline gives CDR1 LNHNV, CDR2 YYDKDF (reference sequence). In DNA form, the CDR3 reads TGTGCCACCAGCCGGGGCTTTGATTCACCCCTCCACTTT. Its translation is CATSRGFDSPLHF.

This clone was detected only once. V usage is TRBV28 and J usage is TRBJ2-7, with D tentatively TRBD1 (6 bases). Germline V CDR1 and CDR2: MDHEN, SYDVKM. The CDR3 sequence is 14 residues long. V was trimmed by 6 bases and J by 5 bases, leaving 17 bases between them. CDR3 coding DNA: TGTGCCAGCAGCCTCAATTCAGGGGTGGACGAGCAGTACGTC. Translated, it gives CASSLNSGVDEQYV.

The chain carries TRBV11-2 and TRBJ2-5; 11 bases agree with TRBD2. The CDR3 is 16 amino acids. The J segment lost 5 bases and the V segment lost 3 bases, leaving 8 bases of the junction unmatched. CDR1 and CDR2 (germline): SGHAT, FQNNGV. Written as DNA, the CDR3 is TGTGCCAGCAGCTTTGTAGCGGGAGGGCCCCCGGAGACCCAGTACTTC. It yields the protein CASSFVAGGPPETQYF.

The chain has TRBV9 and TRBJ2-3; D assignment may be TRBD1 or TRBD2 (5 bases each). From germline, CDR1 is SGDLS and CDR2 YYNGEE. The CDR3 covers 14 residues. V lost 6 bases to trimming and J lost 0 bases, with 11 bases between them. CDR3 DNA: TGTGCCAGCACCCCGGGGCCTAGCACAGATACGCAGTATTTT. This translates into CASTPGPSTDTQYF.

The chain has TRBV5-8 and TRBJ1-2; TRBD1 is a possible D gene (6 bases). This CDR3 spans 13 amino acids. V was cut by 2 bases and J by 4 bases, with 9 bases left in between. CDR1 SGHTS and CDR2 YDEGEE come from the germline V gene. The CDR3 nucleotides read TGTGCCAGCAGCTTAGTGGACAGCTATGGCTACACCTTC. Translation: CASSLVDSYGYTF.

The V and J genes are TRBV28 and TRBJ1-4; D call uncertain. The CDR3 length is 11 residues. V was shortened by 6 bases and J by 4 bases, with 3 bases between the two germline ends. Germline V gene lookup returns CDR1 MDHEN and CDR2 SYDVKM. The CDR3, as DNA: TGTGCCAGCAGCCTTAATGAAAAACTGTTTTTT. Its translation is CASSLNEKLFF.

The J gene is TRBJ2-7, the V gene TRBV7-9; D gene unclear. Trimming removed 5 bases at V and 2 bases at J, with 10 bases between. There are 13 residues in the CDR3. Germline V gene lookup returns CDR1 SEHNR and CDR2 FQNEAQ (reference sequence). CDR3 DNA: TGTGCCAGCAGCGGGTACGCAGCCTACGAGCAGTACGTC. This encodes CASSGYAAYEQYV.

The table lists this clone with a count of one. This chain joins TRBV4-3 and TRBJ1-1; D may be TRBD1 (5 bases). With 3 bases removed from V and 4 bases from J, the gap between germline ends came to 18 bases. The germline V gene encodes CDR1 LGHNA and CDR2 YSLEER. The CDR3 extends over 16 amino acids. CDR3 nucleotides: TGCGCCAGCAGCCACTTGCTGGGCGGGGGAGGCACTGAAGCTTTCTTT. Translation gives CASSHLLGGGGTEAFF.

This sequence joins TRBV10-3 and TRBJ2-3; 11 bases align to TRBD2. The junction had 4 bases not matched to a gene; V was cut back by 0 bases and J by 2 bases. The CDR3 is 17 amino acids. Germline loops: CDR1 ENHRY, CDR2 SYGVKD. As DNA, the CDR3 is TGTGCCATCAGTGAGTCGGTAGCGGGGGGGCCCACAGATACGCAGTATTTT. It encodes CAISESVAGGPTDTQYF.

This chain joins TRBV4-1 and TRBJ2-1; TRBD1 matches 7 bases. The CDR3 consists of 15 residues. From germline, CDR1 is MGHRA and CDR2 YSYEKL. V gave up 6 bases and J gave up 8 bases; unmatched junction bases: 13. In nucleotides, the CDR3 is TGCGCCAGCAGGGACAGGCTCGGCAGGGCAGATGAGCAGTTCTTC. It yields the protein CASRDRLGRADEQFF.

J is TRBJ2-2 and V is TRBV29-1; 7 nucleotides agree with TRBD2. The CDR3 has 14 residues. Germline assignment: CDR1 SQVTM and CDR2 ANQGSEA. V trimming: 7 bases; J trimming: 1 base; junction bases outside the gene matches: 6. The CDR3 DNA reads TGCAGCGCCATTCGGGGGGTGAACACCGGGGAGCTGTTTTTT. This codes for CSAIRGVNTGELFF.

The gene calls are TRBV20-1 and TRBJ1-1, with 7 bases aligning to TRBD1. Trimming at V came to 3 bases and at J to 8 bases, leaving 9 bases not matched to a gene. The CDR3 has 13 residues. CDR1 is DFQATT, CDR2 SNEGSKA, per germline (reference sequence). CDR3 sequence (DNA): TGCAGTGCTAGTCGCACAGGGGTAGGCGAAGCTTTCTTT. Its translation is CSASRTGVGEAFF.

V is TRBV18 and J is TRBJ1-1; TRBD1 aligns across 9 bases. CDR3 size: 15 residues. Per the germline V gene, CDR1 is KGHSH and CDR2 is LQKENI. V dropped 3 bases and J dropped 3; count of bases not matched to a gene: 5. CDR3 bases: TGTGCCAGCTCACCCGGGACAGGGAGGGACACTGAAGCTTTCTTT. Translating it yields CASSPGTGRDTEAFF.

The chain has TRBV14 and TRBJ2-3; D is possibly TRBD2 (5 bases). The V gene lost 3 bases and the J gene lost 5 bases, with 12 bases spanning the gap. This CDR3 has 14 amino acids. The germline gives CDR1 SGHDN, CDR2 FVKESK. The CDR3 loop reads CASSQWGVGDTQYF. CDR3 nucleotides: TGTGCCAGCAGCCAGTGGGGAGTGGGAGATACGCAGTATTTT.

The chain uses TRBV20-1 and TRBJ2-5; possibly TRBD2 for D (6 bases). The CDR3 has 11 residues. The ends were cut back, 2 bases at V and 5 bases at J, with 6 bases in the middle. Germline V gene sequence: CDR1 DFQATT, CDR2 SNEGSKA (reference sequence). The CDR3 reads CSARRGETQYF. The CDR3 nucleotides are TGCAGTGCTAGACGGGGGGAGACCCAGTACTTC.

The chain employs TRBV30 and TRBJ1-6; TRBD1 agrees at 7 bases. Per the germline V gene, CDR1 is GTSNPN and CDR2 is SVGIG (reference sequence). The CDR3 spans 17 residues. V dropped 2 bases and J dropped 0; count of bases not matched to a gene: 7. CDR3 in DNA: TGTGCCTGGAGTAAGGACAGGCTAAGCTCCTATAATTCACCCCTCCACTTT. As protein: CAWSKDRLSSYNSPLHF.

CDR3 coding DNA: TGTGCCAGCAGCTTAGAACTAGCGCCGACCACAGATACGCAGTATTTT. It is translated as CASSLELAPTTDTQYF. The chain couples TRBV7-6 to TRBJ2-3; 7 bases agree with TRBD2. Trimming cost V 1 base and J 2 bases; bases outside gene matches: 6. Germline loops: CDR1 SGHVS, CDR2 FNYEAQ. This CDR3 region has 16 residues.

This chain uses TRBV27 with TRBJ1-1; 10 nucleotides line up with TRBD1. CDR3 length: 16 residues. Trimming took 2 bases from V and 0 from J; bases not matched to a gene: 3. From germline, CDR1 is MNHEY and CDR2 SMNVEV (reference sequence). The CDR3 DNA reads TGTGCCAGCAGTTTAAGGACAGGGGGTCTGAACACTGAAGCTTTCTTT. As protein: CASSLRTGGLNTEAFF.

DNA of the CDR3: TGTGCCAGCAGCGTAGCGGCTAACACCGGGGAGCTGTTTTTT. This codes for CASSVAANTGELFF. The chain has TRBV9 and TRBJ2-2; D remains ambiguous. Trimming shortened V by 0 bases and J by 2 bases, and 5 bases separated the two germline ends. The CDR3 runs 14 residues. The germline V gene encodes CDR1 SGDLS and CDR2 YYNGEE.

V gene TRBV7-8 combines with J gene TRBJ2-7; D not certain. Germline CDR1 is SGHVS and CDR2 is FQNEAQ. The CDR3 is 14 residues long. Trimming took 0 bases from V and 0 from J, leaving 6 bases between them. The CDR3 DNA follows: TGTGCCAGCAGCTTAGCACCCCGCTCCTACGAGCAGTACTTC. This codes for CASSLAPRSYEQYF.

The J gene is TRBJ1-1, the V gene TRBV12-3 or TRBV12-4; tentative D call: TRBD1 (5 bases). V was clipped by 8 bases and J by 3 bases, with 13 bases between them. The CDR3 runs to 13 residues. CDR3 sequence: CASQTDSYTEAFF. The CDR3 coding sequence is TGTGCCAGCCAGACCGACAGCTACACTGAAGCTTTCTTT.

The V gene is TRBV10-3, the J gene TRBJ1-2, with TRBD1 as a possible D gene (5 bases). The CDR3 spans 13 residues. Germline V gene sequence: CDR1 ENHRY, CDR2 SYGVKD. V was cut by 2 bases and J by 8 bases, with 12 bases left in between. CDR3 sequence (DNA): TGTGCCATCAGTGAGCAGGGATCGGGAGGCTACACCTTC. Protein: CAISEQGSGGYTF.

This clone was seen a handful of times. The V call is TRBV6-2 or TRBV6-3, the J call TRBJ2-1; D uncertain. The V end was cut by 2 bases, the J end by 10 bases, with 12 bases between. This CDR3 is 13 amino acids long. Germline lookup yields CDR1 MNHEY and CDR2 SVGEGT. As DNA, the CDR3 is TGTGCCAGCAGTTACCTTGGGGTTGACGAGCAGTTCTTC. As protein: CASSYLGVDEQFF.

J is TRBJ2-5 and V is TRBV4-3, with D perhaps TRBD2 (6 bases). Looked up from germline, CDR1 is LGHNA and CDR2 is YSLEER. This CDR3 comprises 15 residues. Trimming took 0 bases from V and 5 from J, leaving 13 bases between them. The CDR3 protein is CASSQDFGGLETQYF. In nucleotides, the CDR3 is TGCGCCAGCAGCCAAGATTTTGGAGGGTTGGAGACCCAGTACTTC.

As to this clone: This sample includes further DNA sequences coding for the same CDR3. V usage is TRBV5-6 and J usage is TRBJ1-1; no reliable D call. The germline V gene encodes CDR1 SGHDT and CDR2 YYEEEE. The CDR3 is made up of 12 amino acids. Trimming left V 4 bases short and J 4 bases short, with 8 bases between. The CDR3 nucleotides read TGTGCCAGCAGCCTTGGGGTCACTGAAGCTTTCTTT. Amino acid sequence: CASSLGVTEAFF.

The J gene is TRBJ1-6, the V gene TRBV3-1 (or the pseudogene TRBV3-2); 10 bases map to TRBD1. After removal of 3 bases from V and 8 bases from J, the junction contained 4 bases not matched to a gene. Germline values: CDR1 LGHDT, CDR2 YNNKEL (reference sequence). The CDR3 has 15 amino acids. The CDR3 sequence is CASSQRQGAYSPLHF. DNA for the CDR3: TGTGCCAGCAGCCAGAGACAGGGGGCCTATTCACCCCTCCACTTT.

To note about this clone: This specimen includes other DNA sequences encoding the same CDR3. The rearrangement uses TRBV9 and TRBJ1-6; TRBD1 matches 11 bases. Germline CDR1 SGDLS, CDR2 YYNGEE. The junction had 2 bases not matched to a gene; V was cut back by 0 bases and J by 9 bases. There are 15 residues in the CDR3. DNA of the CDR3: TGTGCCAGCAGCGTAGGGACAGGGGGCGTTTCACCCCTCCACTTT. Amino acids: CASSVGTGGVSPLHF.

The chain links TRBV4-1 to TRBJ2-3; TRBD2 aligns across 7 bases. V lost 1 base and J lost 6; bases outside the gene matches: 7. The CDR3 sequence is 15 residues long. Germline loops: CDR1 MGHRA, CDR2 YSYEKL. As DNA, the CDR3 is TGCGCCAGCAGCCAAGTTCTCGGCGGGAGTGATACGCAGTATTTT. Protein product: CASSQVLGGSDTQYF.

The chain is built from TRBV5-6 and TRBJ2-7; 7 positions match TRBD1. Germline V gene lookup returns CDR1 SGHDT and CDR2 YYEEEE. Trimming cost V 0 bases and J 7 bases; bases outside gene matches: 13. The CDR3 contains 16 residues. CDR3 in amino acids: CASSLARQGRSAEQYF. The CDR3 region has the DNA TGTGCCAGCAGCTTGGCCAGACAGGGTCGGTCTGCTGAGCAGTACTTC.